Listed below are T cell receptor beta chains from one sample, sequenced in a study of blood T cell repertoires in COVID-19. TCRdb keeps only in-frame clones here, not all; method: immunoSEQ multiplex PCR. The table includes approximately 260,000 clones, around 90% detected once. Sequenced sample: peripheral blood. These receptors originate from a woman aged 60 to 75 with COVID-19, enrolled during active disease. The CDR3 runs from the conserved cysteine through the conserved F or W.

v_gene	j_gene	CDR3aa
TRBV9	TRBJ2-2	CASSVGPGDGGELFF
TRBV6-5	TRBJ1-6	CASSQDRAPLHF
TRBV7-7	TRBJ2-7	CASSQGWGRVSYEQYF
TRBV6-6	TRBJ2-2	CASSYGHLAGELFF
TRBV27	TRBJ2-2	CASSLQGANTGELFF
TRBV3-1/TRBV3-2	TRBJ2-7	CASSQAFLTGDEQYF
TRBV4-2	TRBJ1-3	CASSRTADSSSGNTIYF
TRBV4-3	TRBJ1-1	CASSQDLENTEAFF
TRBV6-2/TRBV6-3	TRBJ2-3	CASSYSLSTASTDTQYF
TRBV4-2	TRBJ1-2	CASSAIGTGKGYTF
TRBV7-3	TRBJ2-2	CASSPGLAGGVGELFF
TRBV19	TRBJ1-2	CASRGQGESNYGYTF
TRBV2	TRBJ1-2	CASSDGGGGNYGYTF
TRBV5-1	TRBJ1-1	CASSVRTGDTEAFF
TRBV4-3	TRBJ2-7	CASSPGAGGSYEQYF
TRBV9	TRBJ1-1	CASSVGYSAYEAFF
TRBV27	TRBJ1-1	CASSFSRQGAEAFF
TRBV6-5	TRBJ1-2	CASSYSTNRGHRGYTF
TRBV5-6	TRBJ2-1	CASSSQVSPYNEQFF
TRBV27	TRBJ1-1	CASSLEPTGTGTRRKAFF
TRBV6-6	TRBJ2-7	CASSYTQGFDEQYF
TRBV7-6	TRBJ2-7	CASSPRLAGLYEQYF
TRBV5-6	TRBJ2-5	CASSQPKRTSGGKETQYF
TRBV11-3	TRBJ1-4	CASSRGAGREEKLFF
TRBV25-1	TRBJ1-1	CASSEGGALGTEAFF
TRBV6-5	TRBJ1-2	CASRRGHHFTF
TRBV5-1	TRBJ1-1	CASSLEQAEAFF
TRBV27	TRBJ2-7	CASRPIQASYEQYF
TRBV3-1/TRBV3-2	TRBJ1-2	CASSPGTGDTGYTF
TRBV7-2	TRBJ1-4	CASSLRSSVTNEKLFF
TRBV4-2	TRBJ1-6	CASSQDRGYNSPLHF
TRBV5-6	TRBJ2-5	CASSFSGGAGETQYF
TRBV21-1	TRBJ1-2	CATPRVFYGYTF
TRBV2	TRBJ1-1	CASSGTLVGARTEAFF
TRBV5-1	TRBJ1-2	CASSSAGQDYGYTF
TRBV3-1/TRBV3-2	TRBJ2-3	CASSRPGTDTQYF
TRBV5-1	TRBJ1-2	CASSPSTGGSYGYTF
TRBV9	TRBJ2-1	CASSPQGLVQGEFF
TRBV6-2/TRBV6-3	TRBJ1-5	CASSWGQGNQPQHF
TRBV18	TRBJ1-1	CASSPGPQGGSEAFF
TRBV27	TRBJ1-1	CASSGIQASKAEAFF
TRBV7-9	TRBJ2-3	CASKGGLVGTDTQYF
TRBV6-4	TRBJ2-1	CASSDSGQGGFYEQFF
TRBV7-2	TRBJ1-6	CASSLDGEGSPLHF
TRBV25-1	TRBJ1-6	CASSDPGTPNSPLHF
TRBV4-2	TRBJ2-5	CASSPSGRVQETQYF
TRBV7-9	TRBJ2-1	CASSSTVGSYNEQFF
TRBV3-1/TRBV3-2	TRBJ2-5	CASSQGGQGGETQYF
TRBV19	TRBJ1-3	CASSIRGRGPGNTIYF
TRBV6-5	TRBJ2-2	CASSRGTGPSGELFF
TRBV30	TRBJ2-1	CAWRRGGVYNEQFF